This entry lists 18 T cell receptor beta chains sequenced from one sample in a study of cytomegalovirus exposure and HLA in healthy donors. It was with 60 Vbeta and 13 Jbeta primers that the PCR ran. Some clones are missing from TCRdb's copy, which holds only in-frame ones; the method was immunoSEQ multiplex PCR. This sample's table has tens of thousands of clones. Material: PBMCs. These receptors were taken from a man aged 50-60 years in good health and CMV-seronegative.

The chain employs TRBV18 and TRBJ2-7; 12 positions match TRBD1. Trimming removed 6 bases from V and 7 bases from J; junction bases left unmatched: 7. This CDR3 spans 14 amino acids. Germline-derived CDR1 and CDR2 are KGHSH and LQKENI. The CDR3 spells CASSTRDRGLEQYF. The CDR3 DNA sequence: TGTGCCAGCTCCACCAGGGACAGGGGGCTAGAGCAGTACTTC.

The V call is TRBV27, the J call TRBJ1-5, with TRBD1 matching 7 bases. This CDR3 is 14 amino acids long. V was clipped by 6 bases and J by 2 bases; unmatched bases: 4. Germline-derived CDR1 and CDR2 are MNHEY and SMNVEV (reference sequence). The CDR3 region has the DNA TGTGCCAGCAGCTCCGGGACAGGCAATCAGCCCCAGCATTTT. This encodes CASSSGTGNQPQHF.

The J gene is TRBJ2-7, the V gene TRBV19, with TRBD2 matching over 10 bases. V lost 6 bases to trimming and J lost 6 bases; unmatched junction nucleotides: 5. Per germline, CDR1 LNHDA and CDR2 SQIVND (reference sequence). CDR3 length: 13 residues. The CDR3 nucleotides are TGTGCCAGTAGGCCAGCGGGGGGGCTCGAGCAGTACTTC. This translates into CASRPAGGLEQYF.

The chain carries TRBV19 and TRBJ2-1; D remains unclear. CDR3 size: 12 residues. Germline V gene sequence: CDR1 LNHDA, CDR2 SQIVND (reference sequence). The germline V and J ends were trimmed by 8 bases and 6 bases, with 11 bases remaining between them. The CDR3 region has the DNA TGTGCCAGTGCCGGGTTGAGCAATGAGCAGTTCTTC. Amino acids: CASAGLSNEQFF.

J is TRBJ2-2 and V is TRBV28, with D possibly TRBD2 on 5 matching bases. Germline V gives CDR1 MDHEN, CDR2 SYDVKM. The CDR3 runs 15 residues. The V end was cut by 5 bases, the J end by 6 bases, with 16 bases between. The CDR3 bases are TGTGCCAGCAGTGGTCGGGGATGGGAATCCGGGGAGCTGTTTTTT. Encoded protein: CASSGRGWESGELFF.

The genes are TRBV25-1 and TRBJ1-6, with TRBD1 matching over 11 bases. Per germline, CDR1 MGHDK and CDR2 SYGVNS. This CDR3 comprises 18 residues. J lost 8 bases, V lost 6 bases, and 15 bases had no gene match. CDR3 DNA: TGTGCCAGCAGGACGGGACAGGGGGTAAGGCGTCAGGATTCACCCCTCCACTTT. Residues: CASRTGQGVRRQDSPLHF.

The genes are TRBV7-3 and TRBJ2-1, with TRBD2 matching 9 bases. Germline values: CDR1 SGHTA, CDR2 FQGTGA. The CDR3 runs to 15 residues. J lost 5 bases, V lost 4 bases, and 6 bases had no gene match. Here the CDR3 reads CASSSRLAEDNEQFF. The DNA of the CDR3 is TGTGCCAGCAGCTCACGACTAGCGGAGGACAATGAGCAGTTCTTC. The full variable domain, in which reference TRBV7-3 and TRBJ2-1 provide the parts outside the CDR3, is GAGVSQTPSNKVTEKGKYVELRCDPISGHTALYWYRQSLGQGPEFLIYFQGTGAADDSGLPNDRFFAVRPEGSVSTLKIQRTERGDSAVYLCASSSRLAEDNEQFFGPGTRLTVL.

The chain carries TRBV6-6 and TRBJ1-5; 8 positions agree with TRBD1. The V gene end was trimmed by 4 bases and the J gene end by 6 bases; junction bases not matched to a gene: 8. CDR1 is MNHNY and CDR2 is SVGAGI in the germline V gene (reference sequence). The CDR3 is 15 residues long. The chain's CDR3 is CASSFPPGQGQPQHF. The CDR3 DNA is TGTGCCAGCAGTTTTCCTCCCGGACAGGGTCAGCCCCAGCATTTT.

The V gene is TRBV5-1, the J gene TRBJ1-2, with 12 bases fitting TRBD1. CDR3 size: 15 residues. After removal of 5 bases from V and 3 bases from J, the junction contained 5 bases not matched to a gene. The germline CDR1 and CDR2 sequences are SGHRS and YFSETQ. The CDR3 coding sequence is TGCGCCAGCAGGACGGGACAGGGGGCTCACTATGGCTACACCTTC. Translation: CASRTGQGAHYGYTF.

The chain is built from TRBV5-1 and TRBJ2-5, with D possibly being TRBD1 (5 bases). V was pared by 0 bases and J by 3 bases, with 6 bases between. Looked up from germline, CDR1 is SGHRS and CDR2 is YFSETQ. The CDR3 length is 13 residues. The CDR3: CASSLEGEETQYF. CDR3 DNA: TGCGCCAGCAGCTTGGAAGGGGAAGAGACCCAGTACTTC.

The chain uses TRBV4-3 and TRBJ1-5, with 8 bases lining up with TRBD1. CDR1 and CDR2 from the germline V gene are LGHNA and YSLEER. The CDR3 covers 15 residues. With 4 bases clipped from V and 10 bases from J, the junction kept 12 bases outside the gene matches. The CDR3, as DNA: TGCGCCAGCAGCCTCCACGGACAGGGTAGCGAACCCCAGCATTTT. Protein: CASSLHGQGSEPQHF.

The chain combines TRBV2 with TRBJ1-2, with D possibly matching TRBD1 (6 bases). Germline lookup yields CDR1 SNHLY and CDR2 FYNNEI. The CDR3 length is 14 residues. Trimming removed 3 bases at V and 2 bases at J, with 10 bases between. CDR3 bases: TGTGCCAGCAGTGAGGACAGTTTCAACTATGGCTACACCTTC. This encodes CASSEDSFNYGYTF.

DNA of the CDR3: TGTGCCAGCAGCCCCCGCGGGGGTTTGGAAAAACTGTTTTTT. This sequence encodes CASSPRGGLEKLFF. The chain recombines TRBV7-9 with TRBJ1-4, with D possibly TRBD1 on 5 matching bases. CDR1 and CDR2 (germline): SEHNR, FQNEAQ (reference sequence). Trimming took off 5 bases at V and 8 bases at J, with 15 bases between the two ends. The CDR3 sequence is 14 residues long.

V usage is TRBV7-9 and J usage is TRBJ1-2; D possibly corresponds to TRBD1 (5 bases). The germline CDR1 and CDR2 sequences are SEHNR and FQNEAQ (reference sequence). CDR3 length equals 12 residues. V lost 5 bases and J 7 bases, leaving 11 bases between the germline ends. CDR3 protein: CASSVEGVGYTF. The CDR3 region has the DNA TGTGCCAGCAGCGTGGAAGGGGTTGGCTACACCTTC.

The CDR3 nucleotides are TGCAGCGTTCGACAGGACCCTCCTTACGAGCAGTACTTC. Translation: CSVRQDPPYEQYF. The rearrangement links TRBV29-1 to TRBJ2-7; a possible D gene is TRBD1 (6 bases). V dropped 5 bases and J dropped 4 bases, with 15 bases sitting between them. This CDR3 is 13 amino acids long. CDR1 and CDR2 (germline): SQVTM, ANQGSEA.

The chain joins TRBV27 to TRBJ1-2; 9 bases match TRBD1. The CDR3 covers 18 residues. With V trimmed by 4 bases and J by 1 base, 13 bases remained unmatched. The germline CDR1 and CDR2 sequences are MNHEY and SMNVEV (reference sequence). The CDR3 DNA reads as TGTGCCAGCAGTTCCTATCCCCCCCGGGACAGGGTTAACTATGGCTACACCTTC. Encoded protein: CASSSYPPRDRVNYGYTF.

The chain is built from TRBV6-5 and TRBJ2-7, with TRBD1 matching over 9 bases. The CDR3 is 14 amino acids. Germline loops: CDR1 MNHEY, CDR2 SVGAGI. J was trimmed by 4 bases and V by 2 bases; bases with no gene match: 3. This chain's CDR3 is CASSYDRGVYEQYF. The CDR3 DNA follows: TGTGCCAGCAGTTACGACAGGGGGGTTTACGAGCAGTACTTC.

The chain links TRBV5-1 to TRBJ1-5, with 9 bases matching TRBD1. V lost 3 bases and J lost 2; bases outside the gene matches: 0. Germline assignment: CDR1 SGHRS and CDR2 YFSETQ. The CDR3 extends over 14 amino acids. The chain's CDR3 is CASSWTGGNQPQHF. The CDR3 DNA reads as TGCGCCAGCAGCTGGACAGGGGGCAATCAGCCCCAGCATTTT.